The source of this T cell receptor (beta chain) is a study of molecular identifiers for immune sequencing clone quantification. Using its own MiXCR run on the PCR reads, TCRdb lists one record per CDR3 protein. The table shows about half a million distinct CDR3 sequences, with about a quarter occurring only once. Only a few counts were recorded for this clonotype. From germline, CDR1 is LGHNA and CDR2 YSLEER. Unmatched junction bases numbered 3, after V lost 0 bases and J lost 5 bases. The CDR3 is 15 amino acids. The sequence derives from a human donor in good health. Some libraries in this study had Jurkat cell RNA spiked in. The chain uses TRBV4-3 and TRBJ1-5; 8 positions agree with TRBD1. Sequenced: naive CD8+ T cells from blood, with Jurkat cell RNA spiked in. Subset specified: FACS-sorted CD8+CD4-CCR7+CD45RA+ naive T cells. DNA of the CDR3: TGCGCCAGCAGCCAAGAGACAGGGGTTTATCAGCCCCAGCATTTT. Residues: CASSQETGVYQPQHF.